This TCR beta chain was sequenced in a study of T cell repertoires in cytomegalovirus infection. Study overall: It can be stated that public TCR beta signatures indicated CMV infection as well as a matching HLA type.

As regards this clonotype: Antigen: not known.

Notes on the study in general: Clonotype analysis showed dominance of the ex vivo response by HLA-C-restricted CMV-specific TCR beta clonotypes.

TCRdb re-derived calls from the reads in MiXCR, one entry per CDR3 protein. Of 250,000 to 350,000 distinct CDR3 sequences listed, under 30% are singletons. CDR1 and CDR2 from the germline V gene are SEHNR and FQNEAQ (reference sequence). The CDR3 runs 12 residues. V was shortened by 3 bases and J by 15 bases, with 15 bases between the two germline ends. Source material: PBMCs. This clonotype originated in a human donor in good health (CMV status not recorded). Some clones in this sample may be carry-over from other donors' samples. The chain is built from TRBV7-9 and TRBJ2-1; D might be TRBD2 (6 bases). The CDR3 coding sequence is TGTGCCAGCAGCTTTGGAGGGGCCCCAAGGTTCTTC. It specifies CASSFGGAPRFF.